Shown below are 15 T cell receptor beta chains from a single sample sequenced in a study of read filtering for tumor transcriptome and immune sequencing. The library was built from about 400 ng RNA with molecular barcoded adaptors for alpha/delta and beta/gamma chains. TCRdb passed the reads through MiXCR, listing each CDR3 protein once. The sample lists around 130,000 distinct CDR3 sequences, 10% to 15% occurring once. The sample comprised a population of CD138-negative cells sorted from bone marrow. These TCRs come from a donor aged 40 or over with multiple myeloma.

This clonotype was observed at least ten times. The chain employs TRBV6-2 or TRBV6-3 and TRBJ1-1, with unresolved D. In germline, CDR1 is MNHEY, CDR2 SVGEGT. The CDR3 extends over 13 amino acids. The ends were cut back, 5 bases at V and 4 bases at J, with 11 bases in the middle. CDR3 amino acids: CASSLRTGTEAFF. The CDR3 DNA reads as TGTGCCAGCAGTCTTAGAACGGGCACTGAAGCTTTCTTT.

V usage is TRBV20-1 and J usage is TRBJ1-4, with D uncertain. V lost 3 bases and J 7 bases, leaving 6 bases between the germline ends. CDR1 is DFQATT and CDR2 is SNEGSKA in the germline V gene (reference sequence). The CDR3 is 11 residues long. The CDR3 loop reads CSASWGEKLFF. CDR3 in DNA: TGCAGTGCTAGCTGGGGTGAAAAACTGTTTTTT.

This clonotype was detected ten times or more. The rearrangement uses TRBV5-5 and TRBJ1-6; D remains unclear. Germline lookup yields CDR1 SGHKS and CDR2 YYEKEE (reference sequence). The germline V and J ends were trimmed by 1 base and 10 bases, with 12 bases remaining between them. The CDR3 extends over 14 amino acids. The CDR3 reads CASSLTSDRSPLHF. The DNA of the CDR3 is TGTGCCAGCAGCTTGACGTCAGATCGGTCACCCCTCCACTTT.

For this clonotype: This may be a read error, as it is one base from a much larger clone. The V gene is TRBV29-1, the J gene TRBJ1-1, with D unresolved. Germline V gene data show CDR1 as SQVTM and CDR2 as ANQGSEA. V was pared by 4 bases and J by 0 bases, with 12 bases between. The CDR3 totals 14 residues. The CDR3 nucleotides read TGCAGCGTTGTTAGTTGGCAGGTGAACACTGAAGCTTTCTTT. Translating it yields CSVVSWQVNTEAFF.

This clonotype showed up just a few times. The J gene is TRBJ1-1, the V gene TRBV12-3 or TRBV12-4; no definite D call. This CDR3 has 14 amino acids. V dropped 5 bases and J dropped 11 bases, with 21 bases sitting between them. DNA of the CDR3: TGTGCCAGCAGTGAACATCGGACGAACATCGCGGCTTTCTTT. Its translation is CASSEHRTNIAAFF.

This clonotype was counted many times. The chain has TRBV18 and TRBJ2-6; TRBD2 is a possible D gene (5 bases). V was pared by 1 base and J by 2 bases, with 9 bases between. Germline CDR1 reads KGHSH; CDR2 reads LQKENI. The CDR3 totals 16 residues. CDR3 residues: CASSPLWGAGANVLTF. CDR3 coding DNA: TGTGCCAGCTCACCACTGTGGGGAGCTGGGGCCAACGTCCTGACTTTC.

This clonotype was seen only a few times. A much larger clone is a single base away; this may be a read error. This sequence joins TRBV6-6 and TRBJ1-1; no clear D. In germline, CDR1 is MNHNY, CDR2 SVGAGI (reference sequence). CDR3 size: 12 residues. CDR3: CASSYSDFESFF. CDR3 DNA: TGTGCCAGCAGTTACTCGGACTTTGAATCTTTCTTT.

This clonotype was detected a few times. This rearrangement joins TRBV29-1 to TRBJ2-4; D is tentatively TRBD1 or TRBD2 (5 bases each). V gave up 7 bases and J gave up 6 bases, with 13 bases separating them. CDR1 is SQVTM and CDR2 is ANQGSEA in the germline V gene. The CDR3 loop spans 12 amino acids. The CDR3 reads CSARGTGNIQYF. The CDR3 bases are TGCAGCGCGAGGGGTACCGGAAACATTCAGTACTTC.

This rearrangement joins TRBV19 to TRBJ1-5; 9 nucleotides match TRBD1. Germline CDR1 is LNHDA and CDR2 is SQIVND (reference sequence). Losses at the gene ends were 5 bases for V and 6 bases for J; bases not matched to a gene: 5. The CDR3 length is 14 residues. CDR3 sequence (DNA): TGTGCCAGTAGTGCGGGACAGGGAGGTCAGCCCCAGCATTTT. Translated, it gives CASSAGQGGQPQHF.

This clonotype came up many times. The rearrangement joins TRBV7-2 to TRBJ2-3; 13 bases agree with TRBD2. Looked up from germline, CDR1 is SGHTA and CDR2 is FQGNSA. The CDR3 is 18 amino acids. V gave up 2 bases and J gave up 6 bases; unmatched junction bases: 11. The CDR3 here is CASSLIGLAGAPGDTQYF. CDR3 coding DNA: TGTGCCAGCAGCTTAATTGGACTAGCGGGAGCCCCCGGGGATACGCAGTATTTT. Filled out from reference TRBV7-2 and TRBJ2-3, the complete variable domain reads GAGVSQSPSNKVTEKGKDVELRCDPISGHTALYWYRQSLGQGLEFLIYFQGNSAPDKSGLPSDRFSAERTGGSVSTLTIQRTQQEDSAVYLCASSLIGLAGAPGDTQYFGPGTRLTVL.

This clonotype turned up a few times. The chain combines TRBV12-3 or TRBV12-4 with TRBJ1-1, with a weak D call TRBD1 (5 bases). V was trimmed by 5 bases and J by 3 bases, leaving 13 bases between them. CDR3 length: 14 residues. The CDR3 nucleotides read TGTGCCAGCAGTCCAACACTAGGGGACACTGAAGCTTTCTTT. Translation gives CASSPTLGDTEAFF.

The genes are TRBV2 and TRBJ2-3; possibly TRBD2 for D (5 bases). The V gene's germline CDR1 is SNHLY and CDR2 FYNNEI. The CDR3 runs 14 residues. Between the trimmed V and J ends, which lost 5 bases and 3 bases, there was a span of 12 bases. CDR3: CASSSEGATDTQYF. CDR3 coding DNA: TGTGCCAGCAGTTCCGAGGGAGCGACAGATACGCAGTATTTT. The full variable domain, completed using reference TRBV2 and TRBJ2-3, is EPEVTQTPSHQVTQMGQEVILRCVPISNHLYFYWYRQILGQKVEFLVSFYNNEISEKSEIFDDQFSVERPDGSNFTLKIRSTKLEDSAMYFCASSSEGATDTQYFGPGTRLTVL.

This clonotype appeared many times. The chain combines TRBV20-1 with TRBJ2-5; 10 bases fit TRBD2. CDR3 length: 16 amino acids. Germline lookup yields CDR1 DFQATT and CDR2 SNEGSKA (reference sequence). After removal of 0 bases from V and 2 bases from J, the junction contained 6 bases not matched to a gene. The chain's CDR3 is CSARDAGLAPQETQYF. The CDR3 DNA sequence: TGCAGTGCTAGAGATGCGGGACTAGCGCCTCAAGAGACCCAGTACTTC.

At least ten counts were recorded for this clonotype. V gene TRBV5-4 combines with J gene TRBJ2-1; 12 bases match TRBD2. J gave up 8 bases and V 3 bases, and 6 bases lay outside the gene matches. CDR3 length equals 15 residues. Germline CDR1 is SGHNT and CDR2 is YYREEE (reference sequence). CDR3 loop: CASSSSGGARYEQFF. Here the CDR3 DNA reads TGTGCCAGCAGCTCTAGCGGGGGGGCTCGCTATGAGCAGTTCTTC.

At least ten counts were recorded for this clonotype. The chain joins TRBV10-3 to TRBJ2-6, with 8 bases that match TRBD1. V lost 4 bases and J lost 4; bases outside the gene matches: 3. The CDR3 totals 15 residues. Per germline, CDR1 ENHRY and CDR2 SYGVKD. The CDR3 DNA is TGTGCCATCAGTGCCGACAGGGGAGGGGCCAACGTCCTGACTTTC. This gives the protein CAISADRGGANVLTF.